This T cell receptor beta chain was sequenced in a study of persistence of HIV-infected CD4 T cells. The CDR3 length is 15 residues. Germline values: CDR1 SGDLS, CDR2 YYNGEE. With 3 bases clipped from V and 7 bases from J, the junction kept 8 bases outside the gene matches. Sequencing used immunoSEQ version 4 in survey mode. Generated by immunoSEQ multiplex PCR, the TCRdb table keeps only in-frame clones and is missing some. Counted here are 38,000 or so clones, under 90% occurring once; the ten biggest clones make up more than 4.5%. Overlapping HIV-1 Gag 15-mer peptides at roughly 1 ug per peptide per mL were used. CD40L-negative CD69-negative CD45RO-high memory CD4+ T cells were sorted as populations depleted of antigen-responding cells. About this clone itself: Its antigen is currently unknown.

This receptor was identified in an adult with HIV. The donor label of this sample is uncertain. The genes are TRBV9 and TRBJ1-4; 8 bases map to TRBD1. The source was cultured CD4+ T cells from PBMCs, collected from a patient who received antiretroviral therapy. In DNA form, the CDR3 reads TGTGCCAGCAGCGCGGGACAGGCCATAGGTGAAAAACTGTTTTTT. Translated, it gives CASSAGQAIGEKLFF.